The clone carrying this TCR beta chain was detected many times. The data are from a study of T cells of healthy individuals. Each CDR3 protein is one row after TCRdb ran MiXCR on the 5' RACE reads. The sample shows more than 60,000 distinct CDR3 sequences, around 15% of them seen only once. The CDR3 loop spans 17 amino acids. Germline CDR1 is DFQATT and CDR2 is SNEGSKA (reference sequence). The V and J ends lost 0 bases and 7 bases, in that order; junction bases with no gene match: 15. The chain joins TRBV20-1 to TRBJ2-1; 7 nucleotides agree with TRBD2. This TCR came from a human donor in good health. Here the CDR3 reads CSARDEGTASGLNEQFF. The CDR3 DNA is TGCAGTGCTAGAGATGAGGGCACGGCTAGCGGCCTGAATGAGCAGTTCTTC.